Listed here are 23 T cell receptor beta chains from one sample, sequenced in a study of blood T cells in healthy people across ages. The authors ran a second PCR of about 7 to 11 cycles using a sample-barcoded 5' primer and a J-beta primer mix. TCRdb reprocessed the 5' RACE reads with MiXCR, giving one entry per CDR3 protein. Of around 1.1 million distinct CDR3 sequences in the sample, roughly two fifths are singletons; the top ten hold around 13%. Sequencing was done on a sample of blood. Receptors originate from a young man in good health.

This clonotype was observed a few times. V gene TRBV11-2 combines with J gene TRBJ2-3; possibly TRBD1 for D (5 bases). CDR3 length: 15 amino acids. The V gene lost 1 base and the J gene lost 1 base, with 9 bases spanning the gap. CDR1 and CDR2 from the germline V gene are SGHAT and FQNNGV. The CDR3 bases are TGTGCCAGCAGCTTAGGGACATGGGGCACAGATACGCAGTATTTT. This gives the protein CASSLGTWGTDTQYF.

A few counts support this clonotype. The V gene is TRBV4-3, the J gene TRBJ2-1; D may be TRBD2 (6 bases). CDR1 LGHNA and CDR2 YSLEER come from the germline V gene. Trimming took 4 bases from V and 7 from J, leaving 20 bases between them. CDR3 length equals 16 residues. CDR3 sequence (DNA): TGCGCCAGCAGCCGGCGAGACCGGGACTTCTGGAATGAGCAGTTCTTC. Its protein product is CASSRRDRDFWNEQFF.

V and J are TRBV6-2 or TRBV6-3 and TRBJ2-1; TRBD2 is a possible D gene (6 bases). The length of the CDR3 is 15 residues. Trimming shortened V by 6 bases and J by 4 bases, and 16 bases separated the two germline ends. Germline-derived CDR1 and CDR2 are MNHEY and SVGEGT. The CDR3 loop is CASSPRDGTYNEQFF. The CDR3, as DNA: TGTGCCAGCAGCCCCCGGGACGGGACTTACAATGAGCAGTTCTTC.

V and J are TRBV28 and TRBJ2-5; TRBD1 aligns across 11 bases. The DNA end lines up better with TRBJ2-7; the J call may be wrong. The CDR3 spans 14 residues. From germline, CDR1 is MDHEN and CDR2 SYDVKM. The CDR3 DNA follows: TGTGCCAGCAGTTATGGGACAGGGGGGGGCGAGCAGTACTTC. Amino acids: CASSYGTGGGEQYF.

The chain is built from TRBV4-2 and TRBJ1-4; D is undetermined. The CDR3 covers 15 residues. V lost 1 base and J lost 5, with 11 bases in between. CDR1 is LGHNA, CDR2 YNFKEQ, per germline. CDR3 DNA sequence: TGTGCCAGCAGCCAAGTCCCCAGTGACAATGAAAAACTGTTTTTT. It yields the protein CASSQVPSDNEKLFF.

This rearrangement joins TRBV4-1 to TRBJ1-1; D might be TRBD1 (5 bases). Germline V lookup: CDR1 MGHRA, CDR2 YSYEKL. This CDR3 comprises 15 residues. Deletions cut 0 bases from V and 6 bases from J, with 14 bases between. The CDR3 loop is CASSQEGAVVSEAFF. The DNA of the CDR3 is TGCGCCAGCAGCCAAGAAGGGGCGGTCGTCTCTGAAGCTTTCTTT.

This clonotype was observed a few times. The chain couples TRBV7-2 to TRBJ1-1; a possible D gene is TRBD1 (5 bases). The CDR3 sequence is 15 residues long. The V end was cut by 5 bases, the J end by 1 base, with 14 bases between. Germline V gives CDR1 SGHTA, CDR2 FQGNSA. Written as DNA, the CDR3 is TGTGCCAGCAGCCGGCCAGGGCAGACGAACACTGAAGCTTTCTTT. As protein: CASSRPGQTNTEAFF.

V gene TRBV15 combines with J gene TRBJ1-4; no clear D. The CDR3 is 13 amino acids. Deletions cut 0 bases from V and 6 bases from J, with 5 bases between. Germline CDR1 reads LNHNV; CDR2 reads YYDKDF (reference sequence). Here the CDR3 reads CATSRDLDEKLFF. The CDR3, as DNA: TGTGCCACCAGCAGAGATCTGGATGAAAAACTGTTTTTT.

This clonotype was found a few times. The chain links TRBV20-1 to TRBJ1-6; tentatively, D is TRBD1 (5 bases). This CDR3 comprises 17 residues. Germline-derived CDR1 and CDR2 are DFQATT and SNEGSKA (reference sequence). The V end was cut by 3 bases, the J end by 3 bases, with 18 bases between. In DNA, the CDR3 is TGCAGTGCTAGGTACCCTACTCGGGGGGTCTATAATTCACCCCTCCACTTT. Its protein is CSARYPTRGVYNSPLHF.

This clonotype was seen a few times. The chain uses TRBV12-3 or TRBV12-4 and TRBJ1-1, with D unresolved. Between the trimmed V and J ends, which lost 3 bases and 0 bases, there was a span of 17 bases. CDR3 length equals 17 residues. The CDR3 loop is CASSFIRHRGVNTEAFF. For the CDR3, the DNA is TGTGCCAGCAGTTTTATAAGGCATCGTGGGGTGAACACTGAAGCTTTCTTT.

This clonotype was recorded at least ten times. The chain carries TRBV9 and TRBJ2-3; tentative D call: TRBD1 (5 bases). The V gene's germline CDR1 is SGDLS and CDR2 YYNGEE. This CDR3 is 15 amino acids long. V was trimmed by 0 bases and J by 3 bases, leaving 11 bases between them. This CDR3 is CASSVGRAVTDTQYF. DNA of the CDR3: TGTGCCAGCAGCGTAGGCAGGGCTGTAACAGATACGCAGTATTTT.

A few counts support this clonotype. The DNA for the CDR3 is TGTGCCAGCAGCCGGCCGGCGGGAAACACTGAAGCTTTCTTT. Translation: CASSRPAGNTEAFF. The V gene is TRBV7-2, the J gene TRBJ1-1; no reliable D call. Germline-derived CDR1 and CDR2 are SGHTA and FQGNSA. Trimming pared 5 bases from V and 2 bases from J, leaving 12 bases between. This CDR3 is built from 14 residues.

The chain carries TRBV10-3 and TRBJ1-4; TRBD1 might be the D (5 bases). Trimming pared 4 bases from V and 8 bases from J, leaving 8 bases between. Germline CDR1 ENHRY, CDR2 SYGVKD. CDR3 length: 12 amino acids. CDR3 nucleotide sequence: TGTGCCATCAGTGTCGGGGGAGAAAAACTGTTTTTT. It yields the protein CAISVGGEKLFF.

This clonotype has a single count. The chain employs TRBV6-2 or TRBV6-3 and TRBJ2-1; TRBD2 agrees at 7 bases. CDR1 and CDR2 from the germline V gene are MNHEY and SVGEGT. CDR3 length: 15 residues. Losses at the gene ends were 7 bases for V and 9 bases for J; bases not matched to a gene: 15. CDR3 DNA sequence: TGTGCCAGCACTTTTTCTAGCGGAGGCTATTCTGAGCAGTTCTTC. It yields the protein CASTFSSGGYSEQFF.

This clonotype was picked up many times. The chain joins TRBV29-1 to TRBJ1-2; D is possibly TRBD1 (5 bases). The V and J ends lost 6 bases and 3 bases respectively, with 20 bases between them. Germline values: CDR1 SQVTM, CDR2 ANQGSEA. This CDR3 region has 15 residues. The chain's CDR3 is CSVTGTPPGYYGYTF. In DNA, the CDR3 is TGCAGCGTGACGGGGACGCCGCCGGGCTACTATGGCTACACCTTC. Variable domain in full (rest from reference TRBV29-1 and TRBJ1-2): SAVISQKPSRDICQRGTSLTIQCQVDSQVTMMFWYRQQPGQSLTLIATANQGSEATYESGFVIDKFPISRPNLTFSTLTVSNMSPEDSSIYLCSVTGTPPGYYGYTFGSGTRLTVV.

The chain has TRBV2 and TRBJ2-2; perhaps TRBD2 as D (7 bases). Deletions cut 7 bases from V and 4 bases from J, with 16 bases between. This CDR3 has 15 residues. CDR1 is SNHLY, CDR2 FYNNEI, per germline. In nucleotides, the CDR3 is TGTGCCAGCAAACCCAGGGGAGGGAGCACCGGGGAGCTGTTTTTT. Amino acids: CASKPRGGSTGELFF.

This clonotype was found a few times. The chain has TRBV20-1 and TRBJ1-2; the D gene is possibly TRBD1 (5 bases). CDR3 length equals 13 residues. Looked up from germline, CDR1 is DFQATT and CDR2 is SNEGSKA (reference sequence). V was clipped by 1 base and J by 6 bases, with 12 bases between them. The CDR3 protein is CSARAPGKNGYTF. In DNA form, the CDR3 reads TGCAGTGCTAGAGCTCCAGGGAAGAATGGCTACACCTTC.

The chain couples TRBV7-9 to TRBJ2-5; possibly TRBD2 for D (5 bases). CDR1 and CDR2 from the germline V gene are SEHNR and FQNEAQ (reference sequence). Trimming removed 3 bases from V and 11 bases from J, with 22 bases in between. The CDR3 is 15 amino acids. DNA of the CDR3: TGTGCCAGCAGCTTCCCGGGATCCGCTACGAATGAGCAGTACTTC. It codes for CASSFPGSATNEQYF.

The chain couples TRBV2 to TRBJ2-1; perhaps TRBD1 as D (5 bases). V was clipped by 7 bases and J by 10 bases, with 23 bases between them. The CDR3 is 15 residues long. Germline loops: CDR1 SNHLY, CDR2 FYNNEI. This CDR3 is CASTPRQSRSYEQFF. The CDR3 region has the DNA TGTGCCAGCACACCGAGACAGAGCCGCTCCTACGAGCAGTTCTTC.

The chain combines TRBV20-1 with TRBJ2-7; 8 bases are shared with TRBD2. Germline trimming cut 6 bases from V and 3 bases from J; bases unmatched to any gene: 7. The CDR3 consists of 13 residues. Germline V CDR1 and CDR2: DFQATT, SNEGSKA (reference sequence). This chain's CDR3 is CSAGGTRDYEQYF. The CDR3 DNA sequence: TGCAGTGCCGGGGGGACTAGGGACTACGAGCAGTACTTC.

The chain carries TRBV7-3 and TRBJ2-5; no clear D. In germline, CDR1 is SGHTA, CDR2 FQGTGA. This CDR3 is built from 14 residues. Trimming took off 5 bases at V and 13 bases at J, with 23 bases between the two ends. The CDR3 DNA follows: TGTGCCAGCAGCCTCGTCGGCTTTCCCTACGAGCTGTACTTC. Translation: CASSLVGFPYELYF.

This clonotype was picked up a small number of times. This chain joins TRBV10-3 and TRBJ2-1; D is undetermined. The CDR3 covers 15 residues. Germline CDR1 and CDR2: ENHRY and SYGVKD. V lost 11 bases to trimming and J lost 2 bases, with 19 bases between them. Here the CDR3 reads CASKSSGLTYNEQFF. In DNA, the CDR3 is TGTGCCTCAAAATCGTCGGGTCTGACCTACAATGAGCAGTTCTTC.

The chain couples TRBV10-3 to TRBJ2-1; D remains unclear. V was trimmed by 2 bases and J by 8 bases, leaving 10 bases between them. The germline V gene has CDR1 ENHRY and CDR2 SYGVKD. This CDR3 is 13 amino acids long. The CDR3 DNA sequence: TGTGCCATCAGTGAGAAGGGCTCTGATGAGCAGTTCTTC. The encoded protein is CAISEKGSDEQFF.